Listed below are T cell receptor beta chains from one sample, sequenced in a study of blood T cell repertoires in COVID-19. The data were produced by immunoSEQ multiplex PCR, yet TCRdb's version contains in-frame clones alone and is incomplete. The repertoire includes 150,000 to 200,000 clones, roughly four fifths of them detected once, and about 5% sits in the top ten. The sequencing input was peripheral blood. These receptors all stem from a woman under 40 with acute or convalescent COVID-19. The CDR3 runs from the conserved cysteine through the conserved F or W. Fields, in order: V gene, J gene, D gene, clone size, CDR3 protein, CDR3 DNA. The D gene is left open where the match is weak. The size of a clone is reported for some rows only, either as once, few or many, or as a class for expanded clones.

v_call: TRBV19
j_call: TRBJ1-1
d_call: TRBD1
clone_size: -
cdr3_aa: CASLQGAYVGGTEAFF
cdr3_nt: TGTGCCAGTTTACAGGGGGCTTATGTCGGAGGGACTGAAGCTTTCTTT

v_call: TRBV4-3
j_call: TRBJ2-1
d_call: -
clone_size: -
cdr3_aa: CASSQEGGMNYNEQFF
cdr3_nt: TGCGCCAGCAGCCAAGAAGGCGGGATGAACTACAATGAGCAGTTCTTC

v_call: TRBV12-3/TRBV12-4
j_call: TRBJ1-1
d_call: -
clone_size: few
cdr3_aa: CASSLNRGTEAFF
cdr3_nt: TGTGCCAGCAGTTTAAATAGGGGGACTGAAGCTTTCTTT

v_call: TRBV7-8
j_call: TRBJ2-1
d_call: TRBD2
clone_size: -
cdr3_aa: CASSFLTSPEQFF
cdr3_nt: TGTGCCAGCAGCTTTCTGACTAGCCCCGAGCAGTTCTTC

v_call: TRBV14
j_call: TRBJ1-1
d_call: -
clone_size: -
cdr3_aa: CASSQAGLNTEAFF
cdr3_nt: TGTGCCAGCAGCCAGGCAGGGTTGAACACTGAAGCTTTCTTT

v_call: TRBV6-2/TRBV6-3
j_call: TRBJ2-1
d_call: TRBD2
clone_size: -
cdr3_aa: CASSSPLAVLGEQFF
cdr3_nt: TGTGCCAGCAGTTCGCCACTAGCGGTTCTGGGAGAGCAGTTCTTC

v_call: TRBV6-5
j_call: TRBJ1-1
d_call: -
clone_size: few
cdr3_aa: CASSSPKKSAFF
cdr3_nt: TGTGCCAGCAGCTCTCCTAAAAAGTCAGCTTTCTTT

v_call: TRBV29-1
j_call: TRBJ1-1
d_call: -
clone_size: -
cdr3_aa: CSVSRDSTEAFF
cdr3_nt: TGCAGCGTTTCCAGGGATAGCACTGAAGCTTTCTTT

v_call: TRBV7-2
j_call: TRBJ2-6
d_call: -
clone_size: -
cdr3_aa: CASSPQVSGANVLTF
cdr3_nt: TGTGCCAGCAGTCCACAGGTCTCTGGGGCCAACGTCCTGACTTTC

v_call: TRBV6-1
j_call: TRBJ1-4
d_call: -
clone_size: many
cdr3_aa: CASSETVATNEKLFF
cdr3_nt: TGTGCCAGCAGTGAGACAGTAGCAACTAATGAAAAACTGTTTTTT

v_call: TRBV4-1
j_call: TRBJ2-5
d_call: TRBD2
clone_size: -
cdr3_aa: CASSQTDLAGAPQYF
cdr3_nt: TGCGCCAGCAGCCAAACGGATCTAGCGGGAGCACCCCAGTACTTC

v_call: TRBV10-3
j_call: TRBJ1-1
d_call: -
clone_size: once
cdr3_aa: CAISAGVGTEAFF
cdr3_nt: TGTGCCATCAGTGCGGGGGTAGGGACTGAAGCTTTCTTT

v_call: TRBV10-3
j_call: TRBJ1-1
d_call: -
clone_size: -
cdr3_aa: CAISESAGRTEAFF
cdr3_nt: TGTGCCATCAGTGAGTCGGCAGGGCGCACTGAAGCTTTCTTT

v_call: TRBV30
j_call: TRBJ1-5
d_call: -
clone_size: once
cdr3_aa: CAWSPQVNQPQHF
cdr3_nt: TGTGCCTGGAGTCCACAAGTCAATCAGCCCCAGCATTTT

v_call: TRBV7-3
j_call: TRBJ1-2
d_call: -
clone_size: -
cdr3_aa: CASSLTYSSGGYTF
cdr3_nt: TGTGCCAGCAGCTTAACGTATAGCTCCGGTGGCTACACCTTC

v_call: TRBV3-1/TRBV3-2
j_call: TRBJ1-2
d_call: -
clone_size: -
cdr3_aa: CASSPGRGDGYTF
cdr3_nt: TGTGCCAGCAGCCCCGGGAGGGGGGACGGCTACACCTTC

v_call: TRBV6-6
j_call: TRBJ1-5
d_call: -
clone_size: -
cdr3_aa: CASSYGGAGQPQHF
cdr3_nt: TGTGCCAGCAGTTACGGGGGGGCCGGTCAGCCCCAGCATTTT

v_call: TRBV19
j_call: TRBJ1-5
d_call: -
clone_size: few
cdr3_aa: CASRAPTLVRNQPQHF
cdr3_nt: TGTGCCAGTAGAGCCCCAACCCTCGTACGCAATCAGCCCCAGCATTTT

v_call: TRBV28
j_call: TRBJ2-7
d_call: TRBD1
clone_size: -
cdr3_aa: CASRPRNRGQSYEQYF
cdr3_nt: TGTGCCAGCAGGCCCCGTAACAGGGGGCAGTCCTACGAGCAGTACTTC

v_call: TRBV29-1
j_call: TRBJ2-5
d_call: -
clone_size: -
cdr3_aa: CSIRRGTQETQYF
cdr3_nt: TGCAGCATTAGACGCGGCACCCAAGAGACCCAGTACTTC

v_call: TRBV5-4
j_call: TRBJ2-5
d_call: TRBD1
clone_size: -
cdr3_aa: CASSPGTGRETQYF
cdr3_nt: TGTGCCAGCAGCCCTGGGACAGGGCGGGAGACCCAGTACTTC

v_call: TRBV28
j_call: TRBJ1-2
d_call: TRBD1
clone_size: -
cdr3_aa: CASSPMDRGPYYGYTF
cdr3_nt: TGTGCCAGCAGTCCCATGGACAGGGGCCCTTACTATGGCTACACCTTC

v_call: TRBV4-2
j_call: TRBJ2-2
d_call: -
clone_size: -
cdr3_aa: CASSHGQNTGELFF
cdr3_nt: TGTGCCAGCAGCCATGGACAGAACACCGGGGAGCTGTTTTTT

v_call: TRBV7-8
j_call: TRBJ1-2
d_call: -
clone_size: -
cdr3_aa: CASSPWREAYGYTF
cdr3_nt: TGTGCCAGCAGCCCCTGGCGGGAGGCCTATGGCTACACCTTC

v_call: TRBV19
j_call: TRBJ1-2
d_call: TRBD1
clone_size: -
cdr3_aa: CASSPTGTAYYGYTF
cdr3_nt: TGTGCCAGTAGCCCGACCGGGACAGCTTACTATGGCTACACCTTC

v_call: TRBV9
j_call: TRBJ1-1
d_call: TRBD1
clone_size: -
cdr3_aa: CASSVGTGDTEAFF
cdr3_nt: TGTGCCAGCAGCGTAGGGACAGGGGATACTGAAGCTTTCTTT

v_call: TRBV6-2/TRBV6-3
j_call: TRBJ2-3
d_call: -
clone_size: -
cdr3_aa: CASSTRRDTGTQYF
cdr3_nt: TGTGCCAGCAGTACTAGGCGCGATACCGGTACGCAGTATTTT

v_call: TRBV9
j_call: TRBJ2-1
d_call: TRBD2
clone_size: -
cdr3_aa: CASSVRGGGAHNEQFF
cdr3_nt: TGTGCCAGCAGCGTAAGGGGCGGGGGGGCCCACAATGAGCAGTTCTTC

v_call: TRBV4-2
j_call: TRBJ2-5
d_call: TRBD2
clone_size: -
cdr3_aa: CASSQGSAGGQETQYF
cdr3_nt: TGTGCCAGCAGCCAGGGTTCTGCGGGGGGGCAAGAGACCCAGTACTTC

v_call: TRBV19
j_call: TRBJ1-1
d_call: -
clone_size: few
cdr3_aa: CASSIRHLMNTEAFF
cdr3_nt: TGTGCCAGTAGTATCCGACACCTCATGAACACTGAAGCTTTCTTT

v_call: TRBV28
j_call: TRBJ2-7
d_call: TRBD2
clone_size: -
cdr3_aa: CASRRGGGFSYEQYF
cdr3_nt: TGTGCCAGCAGACGGGGGGGCGGCTTCTCCTACGAGCAGTACTTC

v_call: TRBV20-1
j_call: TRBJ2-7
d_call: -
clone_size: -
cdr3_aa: CSASGQRSTYEQYF
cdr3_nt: TGCAGTGCTAGTGGACAGCGATCGACCTACGAGCAGTACTTC

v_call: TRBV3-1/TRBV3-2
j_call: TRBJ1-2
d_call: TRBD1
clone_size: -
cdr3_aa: CASSQTGTGSDGYTF
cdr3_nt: TGTGCCAGCAGCCAGACCGGGACAGGCTCCGATGGCTACACCTTC

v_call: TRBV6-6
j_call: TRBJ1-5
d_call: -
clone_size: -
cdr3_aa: CASNSDRNQPQHF
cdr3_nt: TGTGCCAGCAACTCTGACAGGAATCAGCCCCAGCATTTT

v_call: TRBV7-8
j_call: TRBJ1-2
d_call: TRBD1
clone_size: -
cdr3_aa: CASSLESIAGGGYGYTF
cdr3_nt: TGTGCCAGCAGCTTAGAAAGTATCGCAGGGGGCGGCTATGGCTACACCTTC

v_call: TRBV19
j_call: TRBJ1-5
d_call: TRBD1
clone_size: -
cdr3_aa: CASNPTGGYQPQHF
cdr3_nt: TGTGCCAGTAACCCGACAGGGGGTTATCAGCCCCAGCATTTT

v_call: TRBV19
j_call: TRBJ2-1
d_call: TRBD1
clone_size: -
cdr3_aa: CASRLQGVSTSNEQFF
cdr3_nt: TGTGCCAGTAGACTTCAGGGGGTGTCTACATCGAATGAGCAGTTCTTC

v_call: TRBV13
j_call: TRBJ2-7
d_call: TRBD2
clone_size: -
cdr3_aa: CASSHRKLAGGPPEQYF
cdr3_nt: TGTGCCAGCAGCCATAGAAAGCTAGCGGGGGGGCCCCCCGAGCAGTACTTC

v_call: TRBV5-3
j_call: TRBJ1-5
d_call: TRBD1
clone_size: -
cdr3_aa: CARSSLGTVGRDSNQPQHF
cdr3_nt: TGTGCCAGAAGCTCTCTTGGGACAGTGGGAAGGGATAGCAATCAGCCCCAGCATTTT

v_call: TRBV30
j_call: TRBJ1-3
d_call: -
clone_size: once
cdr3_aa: CAWSLTRPGNTIYF
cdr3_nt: TGTGCCTGGAGTCTAACCAGGCCTGGAAACACCATATATTTT

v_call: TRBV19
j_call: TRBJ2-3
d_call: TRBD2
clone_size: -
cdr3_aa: CASSTPGTSGDTQYF
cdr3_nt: TGTGCCAGTAGTACCCCCGGGACTAGCGGGGATACGCAGTATTTT

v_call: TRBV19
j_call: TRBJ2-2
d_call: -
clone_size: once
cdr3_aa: CASSILNRNTGELFF
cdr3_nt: TGTGCCAGTAGTATTCTGAACAGGAACACCGGGGAGCTGTTTTTT

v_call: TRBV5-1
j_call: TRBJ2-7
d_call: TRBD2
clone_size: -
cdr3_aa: CASSRTSVSYEQYF
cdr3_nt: TGCGCCAGCAGCCGGACTAGCGTCTCCTACGAGCAGTACTTC

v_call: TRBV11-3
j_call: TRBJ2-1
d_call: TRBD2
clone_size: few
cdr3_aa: CASRMSSGLNNEQFF
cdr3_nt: TGTGCCAGCAGAATGTCTAGCGGCCTCAACAATGAGCAGTTCTTC

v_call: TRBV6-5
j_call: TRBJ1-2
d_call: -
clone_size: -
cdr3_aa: CASSYVSGPHVGYTF
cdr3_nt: TGTGCCAGCAGTTACGTTTCAGGGCCTCATGTGGGCTACACCTTC

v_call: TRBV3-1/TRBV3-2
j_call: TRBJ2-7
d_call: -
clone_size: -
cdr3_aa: CASSQDAGSYEQYF
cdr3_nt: TGTGCCAGCAGCCAAGATGCCGGGTCCTACGAGCAGTACTTC

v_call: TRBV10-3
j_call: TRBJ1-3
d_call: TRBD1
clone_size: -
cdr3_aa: CAIMDRSSFSGNTIYF
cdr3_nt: TGTGCCATCATGGACAGGTCCTCGTTCTCTGGAAACACCATATATTTT

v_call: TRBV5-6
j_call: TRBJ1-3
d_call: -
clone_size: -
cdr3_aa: CASSLVRGGRPSGNTIYF
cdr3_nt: TGTGCCAGCAGCCTAGTCAGAGGGGGTCGGCCCTCTGGAAACACCATATATTTT